The 19 T cell receptor delta chains presented below share a single source sample, sequenced in a study of gamma-delta chains in newborns, infants, children. TCRdb re-identified clones in the reads via CATT. The sample has about 11,000 delta-chain clones; around 3.5% are singletons. Sample: blood. These receptors originate from a child who was a newborn, infant or young child, either healthy, febrile or measles-vaccinated (not recorded which).

This clone was detected only a few times. The V and J genes are TRDV1 and TRDJ1; 8 bases line up with TRDD3. This CDR3 spans 24 amino acids. CDR1 and CDR2 from the germline V gene are TSWWSYY and QGS. J was trimmed by 0 bases and V by 2 bases; bases with no gene match: 29. CDR3 sequence reads: CALGEWLAGKGGWGKDTYTDKLIF. The CDR3, as DNA: TGTGCTCTTGGGGAATGGTTGGCGGGAAAAGGTGGCTGGGGGAAGGATACGTACACCGATAAACTCATCTTT.

In this sample, this clone turned up a few times. This chain links TRDV2 with TRDJ1, with D possibly matching TRDD3 (6 bases). Germline assignment: CDR1 GEAIGNYY and CDR2 EKD. CDR3 length equals 15 residues. The germline V and J ends were trimmed by 1 base and 0 bases, with 11 bases remaining between them. For the CDR3, the DNA is TGTGCCTGTGACACGGTGGGGGTTTACACCGATAAACTCATCTTT. Encoded protein: CACDTVGVYTDKLIF.

V gene TRDV2 combines with J gene TRDJ3, with 8 bases matching TRDD3. Trimming at V came to 2 bases and at J to 0 bases, leaving 5 bases not matched to a gene. This CDR3 comprises 18 residues. Germline assignment: CDR1 GEAIGNYY and CDR2 EKD. The chain's CDR3 is CACDKVLGGSWDTRQMFF. CDR3 nucleotide sequence: TGTGCCTGTGACAAAGTACTGGGGGGCTCCTGGGACACCCGACAGATGTTTTTC.

The rearrangement links TRDV1 to TRDJ1; 7 nucleotides match TRDD3. Germline lookup yields CDR1 TSWWSYY and CDR2 QGS. The J segment lost 0 bases and the V segment lost 7 bases, leaving 26 bases of the junction unmatched. This CDR3 is built from 21 residues. This chain's CDR3 is CALVQPQLLLGSGWYTDKLIF. CDR3 sequence (DNA): TGTGCTCTTGTCCAACCCCAACTTCTACTGGGGTCCGGTTGGTACACCGATAAACTCATCTTT.

CDR3 in DNA: TGTGCTCTTGGTGTTTCCTTCCTAGACTTCCTACGGCACCAAGGGCTGTCGGACACCGATAAACTCATCTTT. Its protein is CALGVSFLDFLRHQGLSDTDKLIF. This chain connects TRDV1 to TRDJ1; 8 bases match TRDD2. V gave up 6 bases and J gave up 0 bases; unmatched junction bases: 33. The CDR3 has 24 amino acids. Germline V gives CDR1 TSWWSYY, CDR2 QGS.

This clone showed up just a few times. The protein TCRdb gives is from a much larger clone and does not agree with this DNA's translation at residue 5, likely a read error; the protein shown here comes from the DNA. The chain joins TRDV2 to TRDJ1; 12 nucleotides agree with TRDD3. The CDR3 has 18 amino acids. With 3 bases clipped from V and 4 bases from J, the junction kept 14 bases outside the gene matches. CDR1 GEAIGNYY and CDR2 EKD come from the germline V gene. The CDR3 reads CACDSIPTGGYSDDKLIF. The CDR3 DNA reads as TGTGCCTGTGACTCCATCCCTACTGGGGGATACTCGGACGATAAACTCATCTTT.

The chain carries TRDV1 and TRDJ1; 11 nucleotides agree with TRDD3. Germline assignment: CDR1 TSWWSYY and CDR2 QGS. The CDR3 sequence is 24 residues long. Unmatched junction bases numbered 35, after V lost 4 bases and J lost 7 bases. As DNA, the CDR3 is TGTGCTCTTGGGGTTTCCTCCTTCCCAAAAGGAGGGCGGTACTGGGGGATAAATCAAGGTAAACTCATCTTT. Its translation: CALGVSSFPKGGRYWGINQGKLIF.

The chain is built from TRDV1 and TRDJ2; 12 nucleotides align to TRDD3. J gave up 9 bases and V 3 bases, and 29 bases lay outside the gene matches. This CDR3 region has 23 residues. Germline CDR1 reads TSWWSYY; CDR2 reads QGS. The CDR3 nucleotides are TGTGCTCTTGGGGATCCAAATTCCTCCCTAAGCTCCCCTGGGGGATACGAGGCAACACAACTCTTCTTT. Its translation is CALGDPNSSLSSPGGYEATQLFF.

V and J are TRDV1 and TRDJ1; weak D call: TRDD3 (6 bases). Germline CDR1 reads TSWWSYY; CDR2 reads QGS. Trimming removed 7 bases at V and 0 bases at J, with 30 bases between. This CDR3 spans 20 amino acids. The CDR3: CALAPGGSWDLIQYTDKLIF. The CDR3 region has the DNA TGTGCTCTTGCGCCCGGGGGGAGCTGGGACTTAATACAGTACACCGATAAACTCATCTTT.

Comments on this clone: A read error is possible here, since a much larger clone lies one base away. This sample includes further DNA sequences coding for the same CDR3. The chain recombines TRAV29/DV5 with TRDJ1; D not resolved. The CDR3 consists of 18 residues. The germline V gene encodes CDR1 NSMFDY and CDR2 ISSIKDK. The CDR3, as DNA: TGTGCAGCAATTTCTCCCCGAAGGGTCCACCAGTACACTGATAAACTCATCTTT. Protein sequence: CAAISPRRVHQYTDKLIF.

This clone is termed medium-sized. This specimen includes other DNA sequences encoding the same CDR3. V usage is TRDV2 and J usage is TRDJ1, with TRDD3 matching over 13 bases. The CDR3 loop spans 22 amino acids. The trim removed 3 bases at V and 4 bases at J, leaving 25 bases unmatched. CDR1 and CDR2 from the germline V gene are GEAIGNYY and EKD. The CDR3 nucleotides read TGTGCCTGTGACCCCATCACTTCGACTGGGGGATACGAGGAAGTACAGATCGATAAACTCATCTTT. Its translation is CACDPITSTGGYEEVQIDKLIF.

With respect to this clone: A much more abundant neighbour one base away suggests this may be a read error. The chain carries TRDV2 and TRDJ1, with 9 bases lining up with TRDD3. The V and J ends lost 6 bases and 3 bases, in that order; junction bases with no gene match: 7. There are 14 residues in the CDR3. Germline V gene data show CDR1 as GEAIGNYY and CDR2 as EKD. CDR3 region: CACNPLGDPDKLIF. The CDR3 DNA reads as TGTGCCTGTAACCCACTGGGGGACCCCGATAAACTCATCTTT.

This chain uses TRDV1 with TRDJ1, with 11 bases lining up with TRDD3. The CDR3 length is 19 residues. V lost 1 base and J lost 0; bases outside the gene matches: 10. CDR1 is TSWWSYY and CDR2 is QGS in the germline V gene. The CDR3: CALGEPCTGGYGHTDKLIF. The CDR3, as DNA: TGTGCTCTTGGGGAACCCTGTACTGGGGGATATGGCCACACCGATAAACTCATCTTT.

Remarks on this clone: One end of the junction varies from germline; a read error may be responsible. This same CDR3 is encoded by further DNA sequences in the sample. The chain recombines TRDV2 with TRDJ3; 12 bases match TRDD3. Germline CDR1 is GEAIGNYY and CDR2 is EKD. The CDR3 runs to 22 residues. The CDR3 sequence: CACDPTWSWGIRSSWDTRQMFF. The CDR3 region has the DNA TGTGCCTGTGACCCCACCTGGAGCTGGGGGATACGTAGCTCCTGGGACACCCGTCAGATGTTTTTC.

No V gene call was produced; the J gene was TRDJ1; the table calls TRDD3, which could not be checked here. This CDR3 region has 19 residues. The CDR3, as DNA: TGTGCTCTTGGGCCCTTCCCAGTAGCCTGGCGGCCGTACACCGATAAACTCATCTTT. This sequence encodes CALGPFPVAWRPYTDKLIF.

This chain uses TRDV2 with TRDJ1; D unclear. This CDR3 region has 14 residues. Trimming took 0 bases from V and 3 from J, leaving 10 bases between them. Germline CDR1 and CDR2: GEAIGNYY and EKD. The CDR3 here is CACDTVLYADKLIF. CDR3 nucleotides: TGTGCCTGTGACACCGTGCTTTACGCCGATAAACTCATCTTT.

A note on this clone: Other DNA sequences in this sample translate to the same CDR3. This chain connects TRDV2 to TRDJ1; 8 bases are shared with TRDD3. From germline, CDR1 is GEAIGNYY and CDR2 EKD. Trimming at V came to 4 bases and at J to 0 bases, leaving 6 bases not matched to a gene. This CDR3 spans 15 amino acids. For the CDR3, the DNA is TGTGCCTGTGATCCACTGGGGGCGTACACCGATAAACTCATCTTT. It translates to CACDPLGAYTDKLIF.

The chain employs TRDV1 and TRDJ1; TRDD3 aligns across 9 bases. Looked up from germline, CDR1 is TSWWSYY and CDR2 is QGS. Unmatched junction bases numbered 9, after V lost 2 bases and J lost 5 bases. The CDR3 is made up of 16 amino acids. In nucleotides, the CDR3 is TGTGCTCTTGGGGAAAGGAGTTACTGGGGGAGAGATAAACTCATCTTT. It specifies CALGERSYWGRDKLIF.

The chain employs TRDV3 and TRDJ1; weak D call: TRDD3 (8 bases). The length of the CDR3 is 17 residues. Germline V gives CDR1 TVYSNPD, CDR2 GDNSRS (reference sequence). Trimming removed 1 base from V and 1 base from J, with 22 bases in between. The CDR3 region is CAFTPFLRGDTTDKLIF. The CDR3 nucleotides are TGTGCCTTTACTCCTTTCCTACGTGGGGATACCACCGATAAACTCATCTTT. The variable domain in full, completed from reference TRDV3 and TRDJ1, reads CDKVTQSSPDQTVASGSEVVLLCTYDTVYSNPDLFWYRIRPDYSFQFVFYGDNSRSEGADFTQGRFSVKHILTQKAFHLVISPVRTEDSATYYCAFTPFLRGDTTDKLIFGKGTRVTVEP.